These 14 T cell receptor beta chains share one sample of origin, sequenced in a study of blood T cell repertoires in COVID-19. Sequencing used immunoSEQ multiplex PCR; TCRdb keeps in-frame clones, though not all of them. The sample contains about 330,000 clones, about 90% of which appear only once. The sample consisted of PBMCs or T cells enriched from blood (not recorded which). Receptors were obtained from a woman aged 25 to 39 who had recovered from COVID-19.

J is TRBJ2-5 and V is TRBV9, with 12 bases aligning to TRBD1. Germline V gives CDR1 SGDLS, CDR2 YYNGEE. This CDR3 is built from 16 residues. The ends lost 3 bases at V and 5 bases at J; junction bases unmatched: 8. The CDR3 nucleotides are TGTGCCAGCAGCGCTTGGGGACAGGGGGCTGGGGAGACCCAGTACTTC. This encodes CASSAWGQGAGETQYF.

This clone was found once. The CDR3 nucleotides are TGTGCCAGCAGTGAAGCTCGGGGGGCGCTTGAGACCCAGTACTTC. Translating gives CASSEARGALETQYF. The rearrangement uses TRBV2 and TRBJ2-5; D possibly corresponds to TRBD2 (7 bases). The V end was cut by 0 bases, the J end by 5 bases, with 13 bases between. CDR1 is SNHLY, CDR2 FYNNEI, per germline. The CDR3 sequence is 15 residues long.

The V gene is TRBV19, the J gene TRBJ2-2; the match to TRBD1 covers 8 bases. Germline V gene data show CDR1 as LNHDA and CDR2 as SQIVND (reference sequence). V was clipped by 5 bases and J by 4 bases; unmatched bases: 6. This CDR3 region has 15 residues. The CDR3 nucleotides read TGTGCCAGTAGTGCCCGGACAGGGAGCACCGGGGAGCTGTTTTTT. Protein product: CASSARTGSTGELFF.

The rearrangement joins TRBV19 to TRBJ1-5; tentatively, D is TRBD1 (5 bases). The germline V gene has CDR1 LNHDA and CDR2 SQIVND (reference sequence). V lost 6 bases and J lost 6, with 18 bases in between. The CDR3 spans 15 residues. This CDR3 is CASSWNRAQGQPQHF. The CDR3 DNA follows: TGTGCCAGTAGCTGGAACCGGGCGCAGGGTCAGCCCCAGCATTTT.

The chain combines TRBV29-1 with TRBJ2-3; tentatively, D is TRBD2 (7 bases). There are 13 residues in the CDR3. Germline loops: CDR1 SQVTM, CDR2 ANQGSEA. Trimming removed 7 bases from V and 4 bases from J, with 15 bases in between. The CDR3 spells CSASRGRADTQYF. CDR3 nucleotides: TGCAGCGCTTCGCGGGGGCGCGCAGATACGCAGTATTTT.

This chain uses TRBV18 with TRBJ1-2; no clear D. The CDR3 is made up of 13 amino acids. CDR1 and CDR2 from the germline V gene are KGHSH and LQKENI. V was shortened by 2 bases and J by 10 bases, with 14 bases between the two germline ends. Written as DNA, the CDR3 is TGTGCCAGCTCACCATGGCCAGGAAAGGACTACACCTTC. Its translation is CASSPWPGKDYTF.

The chain has TRBV10-1 and TRBJ1-2, with no clear D. Trimming removed 11 bases from V and 0 bases from J, with 13 bases in between. Germline V gene data show CDR1 as WNHNN and CDR2 as SYGVQD (reference sequence). The CDR3 spans 13 residues. The CDR3 nucleotides read TGCGCCGGTTACGGAGACCCTAACTATGGCTACACCTTC. Its translation is CAGYGDPNYGYTF.

The chain has TRBV25-1 and TRBJ1-5; D is undetermined. V lost 3 bases, J lost 6 bases, and 6 bases lay in between. The CDR3 is 12 amino acids. CDR1 and CDR2 (germline): MGHDK, SYGVNS. DNA of the CDR3: TGTGCCAGCAGTGAGGCGGGTCAGCCCCAGCATTTT. It is translated as CASSEAGQPQHF.

This clone occurred once. The V gene is TRBV15, the J gene TRBJ2-5; D might be TRBD2 (7 bases). The V end lost 3 bases, the J end lost 5 bases, and 22 bases lay between the germline ends. Germline V gene sequence: CDR1 LNHNV, CDR2 YYDKDF (reference sequence). CDR3 length: 17 residues. The CDR3 bases are TGTGCCACCAGCAGTTACCCCCGGGCCGGGGGGCCGGAGACCCAGTACTTC. Amino acid sequence: CATSSYPRAGGPETQYF.

The V call is TRBV7-2, the J call TRBJ1-5; D possibly corresponds to TRBD1 (5 bases). Germline CDR1 reads SGHTA; CDR2 reads FQGNSA. CDR3 size: 17 residues. Deletions cut 6 bases from V and 0 bases from J, with 18 bases between. The CDR3 DNA reads TGTGCCAGCAGTCTAGACCCCCCAGGGAATAGCAATCAGCCCCAGCATTTT. This encodes CASSLDPPGNSNQPQHF.

The rearrangement links TRBV30 to TRBJ1-2; tentatively, D is TRBD1 (6 bases). This CDR3 comprises 15 residues. V was shortened by 5 bases and J by 4 bases, with 20 bases between the two germline ends. Germline CDR1 GTSNPN, CDR2 SVGIG (reference sequence). DNA for the CDR3: TGTGCCTGGGGACACCGGGCCCTCAGGGGCTATGGCTACACCTTC. It specifies CAWGHRALRGYGYTF.

Worth noting for this clone: Other DNA sequences in the sample encode the same CDR3. The V and J genes are TRBV6-1 and TRBJ2-4; 8 bases agree with TRBD1. Trimming took 1 base from V and 0 from J; bases not matched to a gene: 2. In germline, CDR1 is MNHNS, CDR2 SASEGT. The CDR3 extends over 16 amino acids. The CDR3 sequence is CASSEGQGLAKNIQYF. The CDR3 nucleotides read TGTGCCAGCAGTGAAGGACAGGGGTTAGCCAAAAACATTCAGTACTTC.

The chain combines TRBV7-9 with TRBJ2-7; 7 positions match TRBD1. Trimming at V came to 5 bases and at J to 2 bases, leaving 6 bases not matched to a gene. Looked up from germline, CDR1 is SEHNR and CDR2 is FQNEAQ (reference sequence). The CDR3 extends over 14 amino acids. CDR3 nucleotide sequence: TGTGCCAGCAGCGCCAGGGACAGACCCTACGAGCAGTACTTC. Its translation is CASSARDRPYEQYF.

V is TRBV7-2 and J is TRBJ1-5; tentatively, D is TRBD1 (5 bases). Trimming removed 5 bases at V and 0 bases at J, with 11 bases between. Germline V gene data show CDR1 as SGHTA and CDR2 as FQGNSA. There are 15 residues in the CDR3. CDR3 nucleotides: TGTGCCAGCAGCGCCGACAGTTATAGCAATCAGCCCCAGCATTTT. Encoded protein: CASSADSYSNQPQHF.